The rows below give T cell receptor beta chains drawn from one sample of a study of regulatory T cells in long-lasting Graves disease. MiXCR, applied by TCRdb to the multiplex PCR reads, yields one record per CDR3 protein. This sample has about 460,000 distinct CDR3 sequences; less than 25% occur once, and the top ten carry approximately 14%. The material was peripheral blood mononuclear cells (PBMCs), obtained when the disease was refractory, from a patient treated with antithyroid drugs. The receptor source for this set is a female donor with Graves disease. Each CDR3 is given with its conserved first and last residue. A D gene is named only where the DNA matches it firmly. Only part of the rows carry a size: once, few, many, or a class if the clone is expanded.

.	TRBV3-1	TRBJ1-4	many	TGTGCCAGCAGCCGCCAGACTACTAATAATGAAAAACTGTTTTTT	CASSRQTTNNEKLFF
.	TRBV19	TRBJ2-2	few	TGTGCCAGTAGTCTTCTCACCGACCGGGAGCTGTTTTTT	CASSLLTDRELFF
.	TRBV10-3	TRBJ1-5	.	TGTGCCATCAGTGAGATCTCCCAGCCCCAGCATTTT	CAISEISQPQHF
TRBD1	TRBV7-2	TRBJ2-7	.	TGTGCCAGCAGCTTAGCTGGGACAGTTTACGAGCAGTACTTC	CASSLAGTVYEQYF
.	TRBV19	TRBJ1-2	.	TGTGCCAGTAGTATCCAGAGAGCGGCCCGCGTATCCTATGGCTACACCTTC	CASSIQRAARVSYGYTF
.	TRBV24-1	TRBJ2-5	.	TGTGCCACCAGTGACCCGAACAGGGCCCAAGAGACCCAGTACTTC	CATSDPNRAQETQYF
.	TRBV6-1	TRBJ2-1	.	TGTGCCAGCAGTGAGGGGGGAATAAATGAGCAGTTCTTC	CASSEGGINEQFF
.	TRBV19	TRBJ1-2	.	TGTGCCAGTAGTATCCCGGACGGGTTTAACTATGGCTACACCTTC	CASSIPDGFNYGYTF
TRBD1	TRBV28	TRBJ1-1	many	TGTGCCAGCAGGTCGACAGGGGGTTACACTGAAGCTTTCTTT	CASRSTGGYTEAFF
.	TRBV10-3	TRBJ2-7	.	TGTGCCATCAGTGAGTCGACGGGACGTAGCTCCTACGAGCAGTACTTC	CAISESTGRSSYEQYF
.	TRBV5-1	TRBJ1-1	.	TGCGCCAGCAGCTTGGATTCAGGGAACACTGAAGCTTTCTTT	CASSLDSGNTEAFF
.	TRBV5-1	TRBJ1-5	once	TGCGTCAGCAGCTTGGGACAAAGCAATCAGCCCCAGCATTTT	CVSSLGQSNQPQHF
TRBD1	TRBV10-3	TRBJ1-1	many	TGTGCCATCAGGGAACTTCAGGGGGCTGGGGAAGCTTTCTTT	CAIRELQGAGEAFF
.	TRBV5-1	TRBJ1-5	many	TGCGCCAGCAGCCCCGGGGAGGGTAGGCAGCCCCAGCATTTT	CASSPGEGRQPQHF
.	TRBV12-3/TRBV12-4	TRBJ1-1	many	TGTGCCAGCAGTTTAGCAGTGGTCACTGAAGCTTTCTTT	CASSLAVVTEAFF
TRBD1	TRBV6-5	TRBJ1-1	many	TGTGCCAGCAGTTCCACCCGGGACAGAAAAGCTTTCTTT	CASSSTRDRKAFF
TRBD1	TRBV19	TRBJ2-7	.	TGTGCCAGTAGTTTCCGGGACAGCCCTTCCTACGAGCAGTACTTC	CASSFRDSPSYEQYF
TRBD1	TRBV6-1	TRBJ1-1	many	TGTGCCAGCACCGACCCGGGACAGCCGAACACTGAAGCTTTCTTT	CASTDPGQPNTEAFF
.	TRBV7-2	TRBJ2-7	many	TGTGCCAGCAGCTTATACGGGTACGAGCAGTACTTC	CASSLYGYEQYF
TRBD2	TRBV7-3	TRBJ2-5	.	TGTGCCGGCAGCTCTACCGGGACTAGCGACCGGGGCCAGTACTTC	CAGSSTGTSDRGQYF
.	TRBV7-9	TRBJ1-1	.	TGTGCCAGCAGCTTCTCCCGGGCGGTGGATCGGAACACTGAAGCTTTCTTT	CASSFSRAVDRNTEAFF
.	TRBV19	TRBJ1-1	.	TGTGCCAGTACCCACTCCGGGACAACCCCTCGGTGGGCTTTCTTT	CASTHSGTTPRWAFF
TRBD2	TRBV7-2	TRBJ2-2	.	TGTGCCAGCAGCTTAGCGTTAGCGGGGGGGCGAACCGGGGAGCTGTTTTTT	CASSLALAGGRTGELFF
TRBD1	TRBV3-1	TRBJ1-2	.	TGTGCCAGCAGCCACAACAGGGGGTTCGATGGCTACACCTTC	CASSHNRGFDGYTF
TRBD1	TRBV28	TRBJ2-3	many	TGTGCCAGCAGTTCCCCTTTTGGGACAGGTACAGATACGCAGTATTTT	CASSSPFGTGTDTQYF
.	TRBV5-1	TRBJ1-5	.	TGCGCCAGCAGCCTTGACGGTGATAGCAATCAGCCCCAGCATTTT	CASSLDGDSNQPQHF